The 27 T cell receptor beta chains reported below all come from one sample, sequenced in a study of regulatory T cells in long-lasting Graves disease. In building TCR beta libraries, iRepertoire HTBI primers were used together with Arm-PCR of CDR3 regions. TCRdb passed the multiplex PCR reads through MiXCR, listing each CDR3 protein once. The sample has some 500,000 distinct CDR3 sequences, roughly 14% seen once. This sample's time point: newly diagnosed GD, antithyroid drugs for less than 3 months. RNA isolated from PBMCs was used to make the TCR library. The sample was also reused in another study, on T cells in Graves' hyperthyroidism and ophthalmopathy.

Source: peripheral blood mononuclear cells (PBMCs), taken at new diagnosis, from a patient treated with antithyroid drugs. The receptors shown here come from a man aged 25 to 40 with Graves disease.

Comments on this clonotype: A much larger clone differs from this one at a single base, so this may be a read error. Here the CDR3 DNA reads TGCAGTGTTTGGGACGGGGCCACTGAAGCTTTCTTT. Translation gives CSVWDGATEAFF. The chain employs TRBV20-1 and TRBJ1-1, with D perhaps matching TRBD1 (5 bases). The CDR3 spans 12 residues. Per germline, CDR1 DFQATT and CDR2 SNEGSKA (reference sequence). The V and J ends lost 7 bases and 4 bases respectively, with 13 bases between them.

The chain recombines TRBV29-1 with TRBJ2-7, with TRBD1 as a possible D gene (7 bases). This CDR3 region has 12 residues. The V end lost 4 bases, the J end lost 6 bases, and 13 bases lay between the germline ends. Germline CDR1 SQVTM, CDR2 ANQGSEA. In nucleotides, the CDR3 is TGCAGCGTTGGGCGGCAGGGGGGCGAGCAGTACTTC. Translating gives CSVGRQGGEQYF.

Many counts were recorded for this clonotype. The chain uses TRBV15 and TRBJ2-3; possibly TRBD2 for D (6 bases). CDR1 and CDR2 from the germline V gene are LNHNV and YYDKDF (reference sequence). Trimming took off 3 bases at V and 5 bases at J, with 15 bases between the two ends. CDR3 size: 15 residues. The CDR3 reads CATSSRKAGRDTQYF. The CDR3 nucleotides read TGTGCCACCAGCAGTAGGAAGGCGGGACGAGATACGCAGTATTTT.

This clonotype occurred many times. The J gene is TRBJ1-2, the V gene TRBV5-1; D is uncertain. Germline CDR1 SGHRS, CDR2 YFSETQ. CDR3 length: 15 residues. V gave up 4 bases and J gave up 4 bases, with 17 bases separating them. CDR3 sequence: CASSISGRESYGYTF. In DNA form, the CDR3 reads TGCGCCAGCAGCATCTCTGGGCGGGAGAGCTATGGCTACACCTTC.

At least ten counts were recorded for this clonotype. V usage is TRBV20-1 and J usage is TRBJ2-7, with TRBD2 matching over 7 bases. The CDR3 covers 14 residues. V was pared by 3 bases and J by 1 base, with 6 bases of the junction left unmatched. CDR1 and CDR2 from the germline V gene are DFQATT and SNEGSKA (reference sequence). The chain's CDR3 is CSARNQRDSYEQYF. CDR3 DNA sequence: TGCAGTGCTAGGAACCAGCGGGATTCCTACGAGCAGTACTTC.

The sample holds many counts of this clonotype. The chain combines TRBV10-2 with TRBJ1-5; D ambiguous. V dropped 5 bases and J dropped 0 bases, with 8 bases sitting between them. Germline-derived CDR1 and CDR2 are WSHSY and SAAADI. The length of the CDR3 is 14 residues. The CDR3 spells CASSWAASNQPQHF. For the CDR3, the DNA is TGCGCCAGCAGTTGGGCGGCTAGCAATCAGCCCCAGCATTTT.

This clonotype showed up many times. DNA for the CDR3: TGTGCCAGCAGTTTAGGTGGGGGGCTAAATCAGCCCCAGCATTTT. Amino acid sequence: CASSLGGGLNQPQHF. The chain uses TRBV12-3 or TRBV12-4 and TRBJ1-5; possibly TRBD1 for D (6 bases). V dropped 1 base and J dropped 4 bases, with 11 bases sitting between them. The CDR3 contains 15 residues.

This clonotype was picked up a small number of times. The CDR3 coding sequence is TGCGCCAGCAGCTCAGGACAGGGTCTGGCAGGTACGCAGTATTTT. Encoded protein: CASSSGQGLAGTQYF. The chain employs TRBV5-1 and TRBJ2-3, with TRBD1 matching 8 bases. The J segment lost 8 bases and the V segment lost 3 bases, leaving 11 bases of the junction unmatched. Germline V gene data show CDR1 as SGHRS and CDR2 as YFSETQ. The CDR3 is made up of 15 amino acids.

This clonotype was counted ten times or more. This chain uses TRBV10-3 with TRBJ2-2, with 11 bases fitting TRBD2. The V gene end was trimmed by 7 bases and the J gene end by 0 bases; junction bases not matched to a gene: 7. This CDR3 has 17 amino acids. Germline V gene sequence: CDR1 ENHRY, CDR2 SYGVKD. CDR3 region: CAINPGLAASNTGELFF. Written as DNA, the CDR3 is TGTGCCATCAACCCGGGACTAGCGGCCTCGAACACCGGGGAGCTGTTTTTT.

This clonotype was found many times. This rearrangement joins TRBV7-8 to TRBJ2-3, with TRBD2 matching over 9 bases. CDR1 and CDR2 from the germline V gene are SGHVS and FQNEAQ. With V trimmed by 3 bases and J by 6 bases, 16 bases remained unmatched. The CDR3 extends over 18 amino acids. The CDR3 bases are TGTGCCAGCAGCTTGGGTGGAGGAGGACTAGCGTCCCTTGATACGCAGTATTTT. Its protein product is CASSLGGGGLASLDTQYF.

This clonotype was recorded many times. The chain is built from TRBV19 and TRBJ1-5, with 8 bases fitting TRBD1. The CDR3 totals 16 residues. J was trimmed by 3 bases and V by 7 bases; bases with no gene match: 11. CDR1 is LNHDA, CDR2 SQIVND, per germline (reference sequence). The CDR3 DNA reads TGTGCCAGTACCCGAGGGTCAGGGGGCTACAATCAGCCCCAGCATTTT. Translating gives CASTRGSGGYNQPQHF.

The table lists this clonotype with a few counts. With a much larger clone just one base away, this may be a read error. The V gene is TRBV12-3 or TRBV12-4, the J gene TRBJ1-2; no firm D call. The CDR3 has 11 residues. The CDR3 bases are TGTGCCAGCAGTCCCCTCGATGGCCACACCTTC. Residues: CASSPLDGHTF.

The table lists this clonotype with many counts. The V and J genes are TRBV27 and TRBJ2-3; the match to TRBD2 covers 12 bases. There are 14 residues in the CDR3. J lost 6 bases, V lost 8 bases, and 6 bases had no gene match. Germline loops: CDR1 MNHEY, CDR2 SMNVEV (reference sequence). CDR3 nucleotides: TGTGCCAGCTTTGGTCTAGCGGGAGGGGATACGCAGTATTTT. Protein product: CASFGLAGGDTQYF.

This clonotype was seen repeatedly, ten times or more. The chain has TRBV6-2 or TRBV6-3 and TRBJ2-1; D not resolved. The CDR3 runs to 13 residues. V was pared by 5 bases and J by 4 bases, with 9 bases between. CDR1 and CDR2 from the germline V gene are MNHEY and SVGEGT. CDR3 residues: CASSDFYYNEQFF. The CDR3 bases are TGTGCCAGCAGTGATTTTTATTACAATGAGCAGTTCTTC.

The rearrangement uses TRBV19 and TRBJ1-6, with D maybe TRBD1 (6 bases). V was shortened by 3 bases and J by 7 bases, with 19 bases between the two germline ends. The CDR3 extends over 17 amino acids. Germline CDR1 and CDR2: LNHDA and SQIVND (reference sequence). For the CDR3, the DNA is TGTGCCAGTAGTATTACGGGGGCCAGGGCTCGGAATTCACCCCTCCACTTT. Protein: CASSITGARARNSPLHF.

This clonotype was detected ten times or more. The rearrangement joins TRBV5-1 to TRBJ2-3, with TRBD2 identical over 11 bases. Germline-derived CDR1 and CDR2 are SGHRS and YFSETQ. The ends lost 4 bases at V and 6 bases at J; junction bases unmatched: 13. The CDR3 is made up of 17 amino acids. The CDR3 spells CASSPRLAGLLRDTQYF. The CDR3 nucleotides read TGCGCCAGCAGCCCCAGACTAGCGGGACTCCTCCGGGATACGCAGTATTTT.

CDR3 amino acids: CASTSRGDNTGELFF. In nucleotides, the CDR3 is TGTGCCAGCACCAGTCGAGGGGACAACACCGGGGAGCTGTTTTTT. The V gene is TRBV9, the J gene TRBJ2-2; either TRBD1 or TRBD2 may fit D (5 bases each). Germline V gene sequence: CDR1 SGDLS, CDR2 YYNGEE. V lost 6 bases to trimming and J lost 2 bases, with 14 bases between them. The CDR3 runs to 15 residues.

The CDR3 is CASSFRDPNRDEQFF. As DNA, the CDR3 is TGTGCCAGCAGTTTCCGGGACCCCAATCGCGATGAGCAGTTCTTC. The chain employs TRBV12-3 or TRBV12-4 and TRBJ2-1, with D perhaps assigned TRBD1 or TRBD2 (5 bases each). V was cut by 3 bases and J by 8 bases, with 17 bases left in between. The CDR3 has 15 amino acids.

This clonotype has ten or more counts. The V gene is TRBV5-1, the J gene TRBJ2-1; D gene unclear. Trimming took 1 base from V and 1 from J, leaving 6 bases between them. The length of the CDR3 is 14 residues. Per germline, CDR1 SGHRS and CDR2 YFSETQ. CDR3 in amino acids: CASSLPRSYNEQFF. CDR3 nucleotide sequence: TGCGCCAGCAGCTTGCCCCGGTCCTACAATGAGCAGTTCTTC.

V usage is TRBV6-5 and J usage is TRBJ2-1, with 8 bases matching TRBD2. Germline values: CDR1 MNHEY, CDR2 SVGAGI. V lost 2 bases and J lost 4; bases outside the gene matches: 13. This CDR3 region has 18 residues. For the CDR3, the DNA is TGTGCCAGCAGTTACGGACAATCGGGGGGGCGCAGGTACAATGAGCAGTTCTTC. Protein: CASSYGQSGGRRYNEQFF.

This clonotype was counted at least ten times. The CDR3 sequence: CASSTLAGIRTGELFF. CDR3 in DNA: TGTGCCAGTAGTACCCTAGCGGGAATCCGGACCGGGGAGCTGTTTTTT. The V and J genes are TRBV19 and TRBJ2-2, with 9 bases lining up with TRBD2. The length of the CDR3 is 16 residues. V was pared by 4 bases and J by 5 bases, with 8 bases of the junction left unmatched. CDR1 is LNHDA and CDR2 is SQIVND in the germline V gene (reference sequence).

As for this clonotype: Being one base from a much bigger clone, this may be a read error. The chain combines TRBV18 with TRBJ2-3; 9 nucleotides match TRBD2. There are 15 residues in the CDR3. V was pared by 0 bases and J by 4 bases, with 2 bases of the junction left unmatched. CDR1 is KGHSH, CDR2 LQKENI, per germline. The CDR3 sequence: CASSPPSGSADTQYF. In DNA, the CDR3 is TGTGCCAGCTCACCACCTAGCGGGAGTGCAGATACGCAGTATTTT.

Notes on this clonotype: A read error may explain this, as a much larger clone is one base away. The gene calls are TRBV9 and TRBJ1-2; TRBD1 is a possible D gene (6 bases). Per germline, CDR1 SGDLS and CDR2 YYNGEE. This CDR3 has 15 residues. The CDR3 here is CASSATDGGAAGYAF. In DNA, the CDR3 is TGTGCCAGCAGCGCTACAGACGGGGGCGCCGCTGGCTACGCCTTC.

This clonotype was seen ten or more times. The CDR3 is CSAEGDNYEQYF. Here the CDR3 DNA reads TGCAGTGCTGAGGGAGACAACTACGAGCAGTACTTC. The chain combines TRBV20-1 with TRBJ2-7; a possible D gene is TRBD2 (5 bases). Germline CDR1 is DFQATT and CDR2 is SNEGSKA (reference sequence). The germline V and J ends were trimmed by 5 bases and 3 bases, with 11 bases remaining between them. The CDR3 has 12 amino acids.

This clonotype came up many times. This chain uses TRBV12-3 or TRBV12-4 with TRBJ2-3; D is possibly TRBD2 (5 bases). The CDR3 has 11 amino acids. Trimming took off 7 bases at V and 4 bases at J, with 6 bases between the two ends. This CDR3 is CASTRADTQYF. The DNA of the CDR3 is TGTGCCAGCACGAGGGCAGATACGCAGTATTTT.

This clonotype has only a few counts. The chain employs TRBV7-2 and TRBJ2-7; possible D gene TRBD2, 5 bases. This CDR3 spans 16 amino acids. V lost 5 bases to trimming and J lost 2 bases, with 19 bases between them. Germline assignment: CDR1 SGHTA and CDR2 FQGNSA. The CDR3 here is CASSIEKKRAPYEQYF. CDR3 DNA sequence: TGTGCCAGCAGCATTGAAAAAAAGAGGGCCCCCTACGAGCAGTACTTC. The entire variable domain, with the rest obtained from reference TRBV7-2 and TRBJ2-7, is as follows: GAGVSQSPSNKVTEKGKDVELRCDPISGHTALYWYRQSLGQGLEFLIYFQGNSAPDKSGLPSDRFSAERTGGSVSTLTIQRTQQEDSAVYLCASSIEKKRAPYEQYFGPGTRLTVT.

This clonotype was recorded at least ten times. CDR3 loop: CASSWGLGTDTQYF. The CDR3 DNA is TGTGCCAGCAGTTGGGGGTTGGGCACAGATACGCAGTATTTT. This rearrangement joins TRBV27 to TRBJ2-3; either TRBD1 or TRBD2 may fit D (5 bases each). The germline gives CDR1 MNHEY, CDR2 SMNVEV (reference sequence). The CDR3 is 14 amino acids. Deletions cut 4 bases from V and 1 base from J, with 9 bases between.